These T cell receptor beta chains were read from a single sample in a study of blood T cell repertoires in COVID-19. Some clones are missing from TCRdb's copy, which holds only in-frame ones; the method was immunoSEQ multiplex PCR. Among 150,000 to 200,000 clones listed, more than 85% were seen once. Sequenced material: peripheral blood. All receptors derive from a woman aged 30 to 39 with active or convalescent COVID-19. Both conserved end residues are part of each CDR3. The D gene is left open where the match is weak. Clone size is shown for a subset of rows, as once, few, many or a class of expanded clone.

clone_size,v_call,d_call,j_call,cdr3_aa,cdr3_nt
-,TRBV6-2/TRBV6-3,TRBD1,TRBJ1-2,CASSYLGGDNGYTF,TGTGCCAGCAGTTACCTAGGGGGCGACAATGGCTACACCTTC
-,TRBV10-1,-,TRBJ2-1,CASSVCEQFF,TGCGCCAGCAGTGTATGTGAGCAGTTCTTC
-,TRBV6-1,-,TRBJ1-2,CASSESIQIYGYTF,TGTGCCAGCAGTGAATCAATTCAGATCTATGGCTACACCTTC
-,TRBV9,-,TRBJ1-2,CASSVVGGYGYTF,TGTGCCAGCAGCGTAGTAGGGGGCTATGGCTACACCTTC
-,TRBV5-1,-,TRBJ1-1,CASSFAGVLPEAFF,TGCGCCAGCAGCTTCGCCGGGGTACTACCCGAAGCTTTCTTT
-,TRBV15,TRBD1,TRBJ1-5,CATSVRTGNQPQHF,TGTGCCACCAGCGTAAGGACAGGGAATCAGCCCCAGCATTTT
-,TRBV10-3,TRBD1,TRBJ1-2,CAIRGQGGTNYGYTF,TGTGCCATCAGAGGACAGGGAGGGACGAACTATGGCTACACCTTC
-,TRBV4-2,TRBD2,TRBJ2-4,CASSQVGEGKNIQYF,TGTGCCAGCAGCCAAGTGGGGGAGGGGAAAAACATTCAGTACTTC
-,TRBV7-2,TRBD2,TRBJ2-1,CASSLGLAGGPRHYNEQFF,TGTGCCAGCAGCTTAGGGCTAGCGGGAGGGCCACGACACTACAATGAGCAGTTCTTC
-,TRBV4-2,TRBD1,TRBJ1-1,CASSQDLGGQGFSADTEAFF,TGTGCCAGCAGCCAAGATCTGGGGGGACAGGGTTTTTCAGCGGACACTGAAGCTTTCTTT
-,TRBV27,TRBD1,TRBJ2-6,CASSPGQGAGGANVLTF,TGTGCCAGCAGTCCGGGACAGGGGGCTGGTGGGGCCAACGTCCTGACTTTC
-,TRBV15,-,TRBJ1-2,CATSRQQGKGGYTF,TGTGCCACCAGCAGACAACAGGGAAAGGGGGGCTACACCTTC
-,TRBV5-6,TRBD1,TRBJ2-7,CASSSRTGDYEQYF,TGTGCCAGCAGCTCGAGGACAGGGGATTACGAGCAGTACTTC
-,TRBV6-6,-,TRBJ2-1,CASQGASGNYEQFF,TGTGCCAGTCAGGGGGCTAGCGGGAACTATGAGCAGTTCTTC
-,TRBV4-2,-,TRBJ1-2,CASSQELAEYYYGYTF,TGTGCCAGCAGCCAAGAGTTGGCGGAATATTACTATGGCTACACCTTC
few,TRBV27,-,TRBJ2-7,CASSFQDRSEQYF,TGTGCCAGCAGTTTCCAGGACAGATCCGAGCAGTACTTC
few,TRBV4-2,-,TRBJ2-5,CASSPEEEETQYF,TGTGCCAGCAGCCCCGAGGAGGAAGAGACCCAGTACTTC
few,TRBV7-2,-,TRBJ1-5,CASSLYPQPQHF,TGTGCCAGCAGCTTATATCCTCAGCCCCAGCATTTT
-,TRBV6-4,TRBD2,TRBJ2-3,CASRLQRGGQYTQYF,TGTGCCAGCAGACTCCAGCGGGGGGGCCAATATACGCAGTATTTT
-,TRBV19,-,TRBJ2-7,CASSYGHLDVSYEQYF,TGTGCCAGTAGTTACGGACACTTGGACGTCTCCTACGAGCAGTACTTC
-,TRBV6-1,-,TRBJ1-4,CASSERPVLGETNEKLFF,TGTGCCAGCAGTGAAAGACCGGTTCTCGGGGAAACTAATGAAAAACTGTTTTTT
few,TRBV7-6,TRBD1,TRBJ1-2,CASSLDLGTAGVYGYTF,TGTGCCAGCAGCTTAGATTTAGGGACAGCTGGGGTCTATGGCTACACCTTC
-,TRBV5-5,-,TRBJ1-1,CASSLGAWAGNTEAFF,TGTGCCAGCAGCTTGGGGGCTTGGGCGGGGAACACTGAAGCTTTCTTT
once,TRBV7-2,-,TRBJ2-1,CASSFGQLYNEQFF,TGTGCCAGCAGCTTTGGGCAGCTCTACAATGAGCAGTTCTTC
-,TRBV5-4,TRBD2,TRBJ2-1,CASSPKAPGSGSSNEQFF,TGTGCCAGCAGCCCAAAGGCCCCGGGTAGCGGGAGTTCCAATGAGCAGTTCTTC
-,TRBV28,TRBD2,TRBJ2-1,CASKASLAGKYNEQFF,TGTGCCAGCAAAGCTTCCCTAGCGGGCAAGTACAATGAGCAGTTCTTC
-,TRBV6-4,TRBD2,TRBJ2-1,CASSDSSGSYNEQFF,TGTGCCAGCAGTGACTCTAGCGGGAGCTACAATGAGCAGTTCTTC
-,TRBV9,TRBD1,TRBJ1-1,CASSVGIRGRLTEAFF,TGTGCCAGCAGCGTAGGTATCAGGGGGCGCCTCACTGAAGCTTTCTTT
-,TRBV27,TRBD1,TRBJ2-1,CASSWDRGYNEQFF,TGTGCCAGCAGTTGGGACAGGGGATACAATGAGCAGTTCTTC
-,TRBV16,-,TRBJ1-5,CASSQDSTGQPQHF,TGTGCCAGCAGCCAGGACAGCACGGGGCAGCCCCAGCATTTT
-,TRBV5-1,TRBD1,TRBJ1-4,CASSREQGVNEKLFF,TGCGCCAGCAGCCGAGAACAGGGGGTCAATGAAAAACTGTTTTTT
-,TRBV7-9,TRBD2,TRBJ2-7,CASRPGLADEQYF,TGTGCCAGCAGACCGGGACTAGCAGACGAGCAGTACTTC
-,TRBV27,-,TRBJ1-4,CASSFLNEKLFF,TGTGCCAGCAGTTTCCTAAATGAAAAACTGTTTTTT
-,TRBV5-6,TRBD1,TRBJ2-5,CASSFTGGQETQYF,TGTGCCAGCAGCTTTACAGGGGGCCAAGAGACCCAGTACTTC
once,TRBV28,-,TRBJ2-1,CASSPPLVSINEQFF,TGTGCCAGCAGTCCCCCCCTGGTATCTATCAATGAGCAGTTCTTC
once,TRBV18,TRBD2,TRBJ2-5,CASSPPGLAAQETQYF,TGTGCCAGCTCACCACCGGGACTAGCGGCTCAAGAGACCCAGTACTTC
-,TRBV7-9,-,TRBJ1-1,CASSLLPGMNTEAFF,TGTGCCAGCAGCTTACTCCCAGGCATGAACACTGAAGCTTTCTTT
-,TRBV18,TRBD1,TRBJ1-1,CASSPLGTGVGTEAFF,TGTGCCAGCTCACCCCTCGGGACAGGGGTGGGCACTGAAGCTTTCTTT
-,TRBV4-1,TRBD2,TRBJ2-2,CASSQVGSGMGTGELFF,TGCGCCAGCAGCCAAGTAGGTAGCGGGATGGGCACCGGGGAGCTGTTTTTT
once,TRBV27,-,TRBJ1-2,CASSLGPDLYGYTF,TGTGCCAGCAGTTTGGGCCCAGACCTCTATGGCTACACCTTC
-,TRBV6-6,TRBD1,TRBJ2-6,CASSRSWTGGSGANVLTF,TGTGCCAGCAGTCGCTCCTGGACAGGGGGGTCTGGGGCCAACGTCCTGACTTTC
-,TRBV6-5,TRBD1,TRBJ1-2,CASSLNHGTGTSGYTF,TGTGCCAGCAGTTTAAACCACGGGACAGGGACTTCTGGCTACACCTTC
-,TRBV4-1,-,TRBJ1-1,CASSQSLLNTEAFF,TGCGCCAGCAGTCAATCTCTTTTGAACACTGAAGCTTTCTTT
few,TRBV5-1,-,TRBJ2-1,CASSLAQWGLNEQFF,TGCGCCAGCAGCTTGGCCCAATGGGGGCTGAATGAGCAGTTCTTC
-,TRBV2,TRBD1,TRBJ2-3,CATEDRIRTDTQYF,TGTGCCACTGAGGACAGGATACGCACAGATACGCAGTATTTT
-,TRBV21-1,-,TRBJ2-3,CASSKEAASGTGVSTDTQYF,TGTGCCAGCAGCAAAGAAGCGGCTAGCGGGACAGGTGTGAGCACAGATACGCAGTATTTT
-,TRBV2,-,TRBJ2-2,CASTQANTGELFF,TGTGCCAGCACGCAGGCGAACACCGGGGAGCTGTTTTTT
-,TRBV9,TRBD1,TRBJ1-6,CASSPFQGGQGSYSPLHF,TGTGCCAGCAGCCCCTTCCAGGGGGGACAGGGTAGTTATTCACCCCTCCACTTT
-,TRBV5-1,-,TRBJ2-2,CASGGQANTGELFF,TGCGCCAGCGGAGGGCAGGCGAACACCGGGGAGCTGTTTTTT
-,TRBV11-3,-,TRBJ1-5,CASSSPSGTEGINEPQHF,TGTGCCAGCAGCTCCCCTAGCGGGACCGAGGGGATCAACGAGCCCCAGCATTTT
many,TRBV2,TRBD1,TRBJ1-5,CATGTGENQPQHF,TGTGCCACCGGGACAGGGGAAAATCAGCCCCAGCATTTT
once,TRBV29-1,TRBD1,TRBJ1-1,CSALNHGQAPNVEAFF,TGCAGCGCTTTAAACCACGGACAGGCCCCAAACGTTGAAGCTTTCTTT
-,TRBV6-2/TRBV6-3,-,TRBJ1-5,CASSSLGKQGNQPQHF,TGTGCCAGCAGCTCGCTAGGGAAACAGGGCAATCAGCCCCAGCATTTT
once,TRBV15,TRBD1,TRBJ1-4,CATSPVGTATNEKLFF,TGTGCCACCAGCCCGGTGGGGACAGCAACTAATGAAAAACTGTTTTTT
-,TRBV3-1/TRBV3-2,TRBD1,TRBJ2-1,CASSPWTGANNEQFF,TGTGCCAGCAGCCCTTGGACAGGGGCTAACAATGAGCAGTTCTTC
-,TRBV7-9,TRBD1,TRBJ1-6,CASSPISGQGPNSPLHF,TGTGCCAGCAGCCCAATATCGGGACAGGGGCCTAATTCACCCCTCCACTTT
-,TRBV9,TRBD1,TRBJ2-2,CASSARSGGNGELFF,TGTGCCAGCAGCGCCAGATCAGGGGGCAACGGGGAGCTGTTTTTT
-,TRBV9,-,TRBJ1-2,CASRKGAGYGYTF,TGTGCCAGCAGGAAAGGGGCAGGCTATGGCTACACCTTC
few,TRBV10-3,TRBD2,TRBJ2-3,CAISESGGAADTQYF,TGTGCCATCAGTGAAAGCGGGGGGGCGGCAGATACGCAGTATTTT